This TCR beta chain was identified during a study of OX40 agonist ivuxolimab in advanced cancers. Concerning the study at large: The costimulatory receptor OX40 (CD134) was targeted by ivuxolimab, a fully human IgG2 agonistic monoclonal antibody. Intravenous ivuxolimab was administered to patients every 2 weeks at six dose levels: 0.01, 0.1, 0.3, 1.5, 3 and 10 mg/kg. Of the 50 to 55 patients in dose escalation, 19 had hepatocellular carcinoma, some 15 had melanoma, 9 had renal cell carcinoma and 9 had head and neck cancer. In the dose-escalation cohort, around four fifths of patients were male, and the mean age was approximately 60 years with a range of roughly 20 to 79. Patients were allowed to have had prior anti-PD-1, anti-PD-L1 or anti-CTLA-4 therapy, and 30% to 50% of the dose-escalation patients had previously received checkpoint inhibitors. Three dose-escalation patients achieved partial responses, one with hepatocellular carcinoma and two with cutaneous melanoma. The purpose of peripheral TCRbeta sequencing was to test whether ivuxolimab changed TCR sequence diversity and led to clonal T-cell expansion. The paper covers the monotherapy dose-escalation part of the phase I ivuxolimab trial, which included N of about 56 patients. Findings and caveats that apply to the study as a whole: Which antigens the clonally expanded peripheral T cells were specific for was not determined. Low levels of normalized T-cell clonal expansion were also shown by some nonresponding patients. At doses of 0.1 to 3.0 mg/kg, clonal expansion of both CD4+ and CD8+ T cells in blood was seen between baseline and week 6. After ivuxolimab, expanded clones were on average more numerous among CD8+ T cells than among CD4+ T cells. In the 0.1-3.0 mg/kg groups, partial responders had among the lowest normalized peripheral clonal expansion, particularly in CD8+ T cells.

Patients with a history of autoimmune disease or receiving systemic immunosuppression were excluded from the trial. In every dose cohort, peripheral blood was drawn for TCR sequencing at baseline, cycle 4 day 1, and cycle 7 day 1. The samples were taken from a phase I, first-in-human, multicenter, open-label dose-escalation trial of ivuxolimab. The trial enrolled adults with locally advanced or metastatic head and neck squamous cell, hepatocellular, melanoma or renal cell carcinoma. Before TCR sequencing, CD4+ T cells and CD8+ T cells from peripheral blood were sorted into separate populations. Genomic DNA was extracted from sorted cells for sequencing of the TCRbeta CDR3 region. TCRbeta CDR3 regions were sequenced using the immunoSEQ Assay. The table comes from immuneACCESS by way of TCRdb, which keeps in-frame sequences with V and J called. Part of the clones is missing from these tables; in studies checked, under half for an unresolved V gene and the rest for unknown reasons. Within this sample are approximately 110,000 clones, with just under 95% of them counted one time only. Approximately 0.81% of the sample lies in the top ten.

This clone was observed a handful of times. The antigen it binds to is not known. Base-call qualities are not available, and no considerably larger clone is one nucleotide away. From cysteine to phenylalanine, the CDR3 is 17 amino acids long. The sequence is cut down to CDR3 DNA, 51 bases in frame from base 1. Reading the germline V gene gives CDR1 KGHSH and CDR2 LQKENI. Trimming leaves V shorter by 1 base and J shorter by 2 bases, with the junction holding 8 bases beyond the gene matches. This receptor chain uses TRBV18 and TRBJ1-3, and 7 bases in between align with TRBD1. The origin of this receptor is an adult with an advanced solid tumor such as melanoma, head and neck, liver or kidney cancer. The material was CD4+ or CD8+ T cells sorted from blood, obtained in a trial of the OX40 agonist ivuxolimab. Here the CDR3 is given as CASSPRGGAVPGNTIYF. The DNA sequence is as follows: TGTGCCAGCTCACCACGAGGGGGCGCGGTTCCTGGAAACACCATATATTTT.